These 15 T cell receptor beta chains came from one sample sequenced in a study of T cell repertoires in cytomegalovirus infection. TCRdb recomputed calls from the reads with MiXCR, one row per CDR3 protein. The sample records about 140,000 distinct CDR3 sequences, approximately 30% being singletons. No antigens are known for them. Sequenced here: CD8+ T cells from cultured PBMCs, sampled from culture after CMV antigen stimulation. The receptors originated from a human donor in good health (CMV status not recorded). Some clones in this sample may be carry-over from other donors' samples.

There are many counts of this clonotype. The J gene is TRBJ1-1, the V gene TRBV27; 8 bases are shared with TRBD1. V was clipped by 5 bases and J by 5 bases; unmatched bases: 4. CDR1 MNHEY and CDR2 SMNVEV come from the germline V gene (reference sequence). CDR3 length: 13 amino acids. The CDR3: CASSINRGTEAFF. The CDR3 DNA is TGTGCCAGCAGTATAAACAGGGGGACTGAAGCTTTCTTT.

This clonotype was picked up many times. The chain recombines TRBV18 with TRBJ1-1; 7 bases are a match to TRBD1. Germline lookup yields CDR1 KGHSH and CDR2 LQKENI. With V trimmed by 1 base and J by 6 bases, 5 bases remained unmatched. This CDR3 has 14 amino acids. CDR3 region: CASSPLRQGAEAFF. CDR3 bases: TGTGCCAGCTCACCACTTCGGCAGGGGGCTGAAGCTTTCTTT.

In this sample, this clonotype turned up a few times. V usage is TRBV7-8 and J usage is TRBJ1-2; D is undetermined. Germline assignment: CDR1 SGHVS and CDR2 FQNEAQ. CDR3 length: 13 residues. The V end lost 1 base, the J end lost 4 bases, and 7 bases lay between the germline ends. CDR3 residues: CASSLDSSYGYTF. As DNA, the CDR3 is TGTGCCAGCAGCTTAGACTCCAGCTATGGCTACACCTTC. The full variable domain, rest sourced from reference TRBV7-8 and TRBJ1-2, is GAGVSQSPRYKVAKRGQDVALRCDPISGHVSLFWYQQALGQGPEFLTYFQNEAQLDKSGLPSDRFFAERPEGSVSTLKIQRTQQEDSAVYLCASSLDSSYGYTFGSGTRLTVV.

This clonotype turned up a few times. This chain connects TRBV7-9 to TRBJ2-7; D not resolved. CDR1 and CDR2 (germline): SEHNR, FQNEAQ (reference sequence). This CDR3 is built from 14 residues. V dropped 5 bases and J dropped 7 bases, with 18 bases sitting between them. The CDR3 is CASSLGNGLREQYF. CDR3 DNA sequence: TGTGCCAGCAGCCTGGGGAACGGTTTACGAGAGCAGTACTTC.

This clonotype came up a few times. This chain joins TRBV27 and TRBJ2-7, with 8 bases matching TRBD1. Germline V gene lookup returns CDR1 MNHEY and CDR2 SMNVEV (reference sequence). J lost 3 bases, V lost 8 bases, and 9 bases had no gene match. The CDR3 covers 14 residues. CDR3 bases: TGTGCCAGCTCCGGGACAGGTCTAGACTACGAGCAGTACTTC. Amino acid sequence: CASSGTGLDYEQYF.

This clonotype occurred a few times. The rearrangement joins TRBV7-6 to TRBJ2-7; TRBD1 matches 9 bases. V gave up 10 bases and J gave up 3 bases; unmatched junction bases: 10. Germline V CDR1 and CDR2: SGHVS, FNYEAQ. This CDR3 has 14 residues. CDR3 nucleotide sequence: TGTGCCACCGGTACGGGACAGGGAATCTACGAGCAGTACTTC. Amino acids: CATGTGQGIYEQYF.

This rearrangement joins TRBV2 to TRBJ1-1; 9 bases are shared with TRBD1. This CDR3 is 15 amino acids long. V lost 4 bases and J lost 5; bases outside the gene matches: 8. Germline V CDR1 and CDR2: SNHLY, FYNNEI. As DNA, the CDR3 is TGTGCCAGCAGTGCACGGACAGGGGTGGATACTGAAGCTTTCTTT. It is translated as CASSARTGVDTEAFF.

V is TRBV4-1 and J is TRBJ1-6; TRBD1 matches at 10 bases. The CDR3 is made up of 15 amino acids. Germline V gene sequence: CDR1 MGHRA, CDR2 YSYEKL. The J segment lost 7 bases and the V segment lost 0 bases, leaving 0 bases of the junction unmatched. CDR3 in DNA: TGCGCCAGCAGCCAAGAGGGACAGGGGAATTCACCCCTCCACTTT. Translating gives CASSQEGQGNSPLHF.

This clonotype has more than one count but fewer than ten. This chain connects TRBV5-6 to TRBJ2-3, with D hard to call. This CDR3 comprises 13 residues. V was clipped by 3 bases and J by 8 bases, with 13 bases between them. From germline, CDR1 is SGHDT and CDR2 YYEEEE. This chain's CDR3 is CASSSDLLGTQYF. CDR3 DNA sequence: TGTGCCAGCAGCTCGGACCTCTTGGGTACGCAGTATTTT. The full variable domain, rest sourced from reference TRBV5-6 and TRBJ2-3, is DAGVTQSPTHLIKTRGQQVTLRCSPKSGHDTVSWYQQALGQGPQFIFQYYEEEERQRGNFPDRFSGHQFPNYSSELNVNALLLGDSALYLCASSSDLLGTQYFGPGTRLTVL.

The rearrangement links TRBV27 to TRBJ1-1; D gene uncertain. This CDR3 region has 15 residues. Trimming stripped 3 bases from V and 1 base from J, with 12 bases between. The germline V gene has CDR1 MNHEY and CDR2 SMNVEV (reference sequence). CDR3 loop: CASSLVGRQNTEAFF. The CDR3 nucleotides read TGTGCCAGCAGTTTGGTTGGCCGCCAGAACACTGAAGCTTTCTTT.

This clonotype was found once. CDR3 amino acids: CASSQDWPSSSDEQFF. The CDR3 bases are TGTGCCAGCAGCCAAGACTGGCCTAGCTCCTCCGATGAGCAGTTCTTC. The chain employs TRBV4-2 and TRBJ2-1; a weak D match, TRBD2 (5 bases). V lost 0 bases and J lost 8, with 17 bases in between. The germline V gene encodes CDR1 LGHNA and CDR2 YNFKEQ. The CDR3 is 16 amino acids.

This CDR3 reads CASSDRGYEQYF. The CDR3 region has the DNA TGTGCCAGCAGTGATAGGGGTTACGAGCAGTACTTC. This chain uses TRBV6-1 with TRBJ2-7, with a weak D call TRBD1 (5 bases). Per germline, CDR1 MNHNS and CDR2 SASEGT. V was cut by 3 bases and J by 4 bases, with 7 bases left in between. The length of the CDR3 is 12 residues.

This clonotype has a handful of counts. The chain uses TRBV27 and TRBJ1-2; TRBD1 might be the D (6 bases). The CDR3 runs 14 residues. Trimming removed 5 bases from V and 8 bases from J, with 18 bases in between. Germline V CDR1 and CDR2: MNHEY, SMNVEV (reference sequence). The CDR3: CASSPNQGFLGYTF. As DNA, the CDR3 is TGTGCCAGCAGTCCGAACCAGGGGTTCTTGGGCTACACCTTC.

The chain is built from TRBV7-9 and TRBJ2-1; maybe TRBD1 (11 bases). This CDR3 comprises 20 residues. V lost 5 bases and J 5 bases, leaving 31 bases between the germline ends. CDR1 and CDR2 from the germline V gene are SEHNR and FQNEAQ (reference sequence). In DNA, the CDR3 is TGTGCCAGCAGCCATCCTTGGACAGGGGGCAGCGGGGGGGCTCACAATGAGCAGTTCTTC. Translated, it gives CASSHPWTGGSGGAHNEQFF.

The genes are TRBV7-9 and TRBJ2-1; 7 positions match TRBD1. Germline CDR1 SEHNR, CDR2 FQNEAQ (reference sequence). The ends lost 3 bases at V and 6 bases at J; junction bases unmatched: 8. There are 15 residues in the CDR3. The CDR3 bases are TGTGCCAGCAGCTTCCTAGGACAGGACGGCAATGAGCAGTTCTTC. Translating it yields CASSFLGQDGNEQFF. Variable domain in full (rest from reference TRBV7-9 and TRBJ2-1): DTGVSQNPRHKITKRGQNVTFRCDPISEHNRLYWYRQTLGQGPEFLTYFQNEAQLEKSRLLSDRFSAERPKGSFSTLEIQRTEQGDSAMYLCASSFLGQDGNEQFFGPGTRLTVL.